The T cell receptor beta chain described here comes from a study of Ad26.COV2.S vaccination and SARS-CoV-2 variants. Assay: immunoSEQ multiplex PCR; the TCRdb copy retains only in-frame clones and omits some. The sample lists 400,000 to 500,000 clones; roughly 90% were seen once. V lost 6 bases to trimming and J lost 4 bases, with 15 bases between them. The CDR3 has 14 amino acids. The V gene's germline CDR1 is MDHEN and CDR2 SYDVKM. The treatment is: about 20 received Ad26.COV2.S at low or high dose, single or two shots; 5 received placebo; per-sample allocation not given. Specimens were obtained on day 63 following the first vaccine or placebo injection.

The V gene is TRBV28, the J gene TRBJ1-2, with D tentatively TRBD1 (6 bases). The sample consisted of peripheral blood, taken in a trial of Ad26.COV2.S vaccine versus placebo. The sequence came from a person between 18 and 60 years old who received the Ad26.COV2.S COVID-19 vaccine or a placebo. In nucleotides, the CDR3 is TGTGCCAGCAGACCGTCAGGGGATTTCTATGGCTACACCTTC. This encodes CASRPSGDFYGYTF.